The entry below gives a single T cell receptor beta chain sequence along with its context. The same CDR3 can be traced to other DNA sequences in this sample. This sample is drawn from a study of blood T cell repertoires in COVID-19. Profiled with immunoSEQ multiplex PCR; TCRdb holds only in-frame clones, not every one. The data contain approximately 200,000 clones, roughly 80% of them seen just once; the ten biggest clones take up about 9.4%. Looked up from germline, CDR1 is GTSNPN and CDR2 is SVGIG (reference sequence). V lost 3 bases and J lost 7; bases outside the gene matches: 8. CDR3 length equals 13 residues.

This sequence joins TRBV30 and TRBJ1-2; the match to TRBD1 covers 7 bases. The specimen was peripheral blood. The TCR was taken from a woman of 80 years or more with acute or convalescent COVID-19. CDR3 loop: CAWSVTGEGGYTF. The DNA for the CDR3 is TGTGCCTGGAGCGTTACAGGGGAAGGTGGCTACACCTTC.